Below are 24 T cell receptor beta chains sequenced from a single sample in a study of T cells in localized non-small cell lung cancer. Repertoires were generated with immunoSEQ multiplex PCR, while TCRdb's copy carries only in-frame clones and drops some. Of around 90,000 clones detected, roughly 75% appear once; the ten largest clones hold less than 20%. Sequences were derived from PBMCs, sampled before any cancer treatment. All receptors come from a man aged 35 to 70 with stage II squamous cell lung carcinoma.

The gene calls are TRBV28 and TRBJ2-5; TRBD2 matches at 7 bases. The CDR3 consists of 14 residues. Germline V gene sequence: CDR1 MDHEN, CDR2 SYDVKM. J gave up 0 bases and V 8 bases, and 6 bases lay outside the gene matches. Here the CDR3 DNA reads TGTGCCAGCGGACTGGGGGGGTACCAAGAGACCCAGTACTTC. Amino acid sequence: CASGLGGYQETQYF. Based on the CDR3 plus reference TRBV28 and TRBJ2-5, the full variable domain is DVKVTQSSRYLVKRTGEKVFLECVQDMDHENMFWYRQDPGLGLRLIYFSYDVKMKEKGDIPEGYSVSREKKERFSLILESASTNQTSMYLCASGLGGYQETQYFGPGTRLLVL.

This clone turned up a few times. The V call is TRBV4-2, the J call TRBJ2-1; D gene ambiguous. The V gene's germline CDR1 is LGHNA and CDR2 YNFKEQ. V lost 1 base to trimming and J lost 2 bases, with 9 bases between them. The CDR3 consists of 15 residues. The CDR3 is CASSQVWEAYNEQFF. The CDR3 DNA is TGTGCCAGCAGCCAAGTTTGGGAAGCCTACAATGAGCAGTTCTTC.

Only a few counts were recorded for this clone. The J gene is TRBJ1-5, the V gene TRBV6-5; a possible D gene is TRBD1 (6 bases). There are 13 residues in the CDR3. Germline CDR1 and CDR2: MNHEY and SVGAGI. V lost 5 bases and J lost 7, with 12 bases in between. The CDR3 bases are TGTGCCAGCAGTCCGAGACAGGCCCAGCCCCAGCATTTT. Translated: CASSPRQAQPQHF.

J is TRBJ2-1 and V is TRBV5-6, with D possibly matching TRBD1 (6 bases). The CDR3 runs 14 residues. The germline V and J ends were trimmed by 5 bases and 8 bases, with 17 bases remaining between them. Germline lookup yields CDR1 SGHDT and CDR2 YYEEEE. The CDR3 nucleotides are TGTGCCAGCAGATCCAAAGGGGGAATCCATGAGCAGTTCTTC. Protein sequence: CASRSKGGIHEQFF.

The chain carries TRBV6-5 and TRBJ2-3; D not certain. Germline loops: CDR1 MNHEY, CDR2 SVGAGI. The V gene lost 6 bases and the J gene lost 4 bases, with 17 bases spanning the gap. The CDR3 loop spans 15 amino acids. The CDR3 sequence: CASRPAASSADTQYF. CDR3 coding DNA: TGTGCCAGCAGACCCGCGGCAAGCAGCGCAGATACGCAGTATTTT.

This chain links TRBV7-3 with TRBJ1-5; D is undetermined. This CDR3 has 10 residues. V lost 6 bases, J lost 4 bases, and 1 base lay in between. CDR1 and CDR2 (germline): SGHTA, FQGTGA. The chain's CDR3 is CASRNQPQHF. The CDR3 DNA follows: TGTGCCAGCAGGAATCAGCCCCAGCATTTT.

The chain joins TRBV7-3 to TRBJ2-7; D gene uncertain. The ends were cut back, 3 bases at V and 3 bases at J, with 9 bases in the middle. Germline CDR1 SGHTA, CDR2 FQGTGA. The CDR3 loop spans 13 amino acids. The CDR3 DNA reads as TGTGCCAGCAGCTTGACCCCTCACTACGAGCAGTACTTC. This gives the protein CASSLTPHYEQYF.

The V and J genes are TRBV28 and TRBJ1-6, with 10 bases fitting TRBD1. The J segment lost 7 bases and the V segment lost 6 bases, leaving 6 bases of the junction unmatched. The CDR3 is 15 amino acids. Per the germline V gene, CDR1 is MDHEN and CDR2 is SYDVKM. The CDR3 loop reads CASRRQGAGNSPLHF. Written as DNA, the CDR3 is TGTGCCAGCAGGAGACAGGGGGCAGGGAATTCACCCCTCCACTTT.

The J gene is TRBJ2-7, the V gene TRBV18, with a possible D match to TRBD2 (6 bases). Germline-derived CDR1 and CDR2 are KGHSH and LQKENI. Trimming removed 3 bases from V and 2 bases from J, with 14 bases in between. This CDR3 spans 15 amino acids. In DNA, the CDR3 is TGTGCCAGCTCACCTGGTAGCGGCTCCACCTACGAGCAGTACTTC. Amino acids: CASSPGSGSTYEQYF.

The V gene is TRBV18, the J gene TRBJ2-7; 8 positions match TRBD1. From germline, CDR1 is KGHSH and CDR2 LQKENI. The V and J ends lost 2 bases and 6 bases, in that order; junction bases with no gene match: 6. CDR3 length: 14 amino acids. CDR3 residues: CASSPGQGAGEQYF. For the CDR3, the DNA is TGTGCCAGCTCACCAGGGCAGGGGGCTGGCGAGCAGTACTTC.

The gene calls are TRBV5-1 and TRBJ1-2; 10 positions match TRBD1. Trimming cost V 4 bases and J 7 bases; bases outside gene matches: 7. The CDR3 covers 14 residues. In germline, CDR1 is SGHRS, CDR2 YFSETQ. DNA for the CDR3: TGCGCCAGCAGCGAGGACAGGGGGGTAGGTGGCTACACCTTC. Its protein is CASSEDRGVGGYTF.

V usage is TRBV5-4 and J usage is TRBJ2-1; the D gene is possibly TRBD2 (5 bases). CDR1 SGHNT and CDR2 YYREEE come from the germline V gene (reference sequence). V was cut by 3 bases and J by 6 bases, with 13 bases left in between. The CDR3 is 14 residues long. The CDR3 loop is CASSSGGRSNEQFF. CDR3 coding DNA: TGTGCCAGCAGCTCCGGAGGCCGGAGCAATGAGCAGTTCTTC.

V gene TRBV5-1 combines with J gene TRBJ2-3; D remains ambiguous. CDR3 length: 14 amino acids. Germline V CDR1 and CDR2: SGHRS, YFSETQ. Trimming removed 3 bases from V and 1 base from J, with 9 bases in between. The CDR3 here is CASSSRLGTDTQYF. In DNA form, the CDR3 reads TGCGCCAGCAGCTCTAGATTGGGCACAGATACGCAGTATTTT.

The chain is built from TRBV28 and TRBJ1-2; D gene uncertain. From germline, CDR1 is MDHEN and CDR2 SYDVKM. V lost 4 bases and J lost 3, with 12 bases in between. There are 14 residues in the CDR3. The DNA for the CDR3 is TGTGCCAGCAGTTGGTTCAGGCAGCACTATGGCTACACCTTC. Amino acid sequence: CASSWFRQHYGYTF.

The chain employs TRBV5-1 and TRBJ2-7; D not resolved. The germline gives CDR1 SGHRS, CDR2 YFSETQ. Trimming took off 0 bases at V and 9 bases at J, with 13 bases between the two ends. This CDR3 is 13 amino acids long. CDR3 nucleotides: TGCGCCAGCAGCTTGGAGGTTTTCGGCGTGCAGTACTTC. Translated, it gives CASSLEVFGVQYF.

V gene TRBV7-6 combines with J gene TRBJ2-2, with D possibly TRBD2 on 5 matching bases. The germline V and J ends were trimmed by 5 bases and 6 bases, with 16 bases remaining between them. Germline V CDR1 and CDR2: SGHVS, FNYEAQ. This CDR3 has 15 residues. The CDR3 reads CASSPMGGGPGELFF. The CDR3 coding sequence is TGTGCCAGCAGCCCAATGGGTGGAGGTCCCGGGGAGCTGTTTTTT.

The V and J genes are TRBV4-2 and TRBJ1-5, with D hard to call. Germline V CDR1 and CDR2: LGHNA, YNFKEQ. The CDR3 is made up of 15 amino acids. V was clipped by 5 bases and J by 0 bases, with 11 bases between them. CDR3 sequence reads: CASSLDGGSNQPQHF. For the CDR3, the DNA is TGTGCCAGCAGCTTGGATGGCGGTAGCAATCAGCCCCAGCATTTT.

The rearrangement links TRBV7-2 to TRBJ1-5; D call uncertain. Germline V gene data show CDR1 as SGHTA and CDR2 as FQGNSA. Trimming took off 3 bases at V and 7 bases at J, with 7 bases between the two ends. This CDR3 is built from 12 residues. DNA for the CDR3: TGTGCCAGCAGCTTCCTAGGACAGCCCCAGCATTTT. Encoded protein: CASSFLGQPQHF.

J is TRBJ2-3 and V is TRBV11-1, with TRBD2 matching over 9 bases. CDR3 length equals 18 residues. Germline trimming cut 5 bases from V and 5 bases from J; bases unmatched to any gene: 17. Germline CDR1 reads SGHAT; CDR2 reads FQDESV (reference sequence). CDR3 nucleotide sequence: TGTGCCAGCAGCCCCAGTACGGTCCGCGGGGGGGCCAGAGATACGCAGTATTTT. It yields the protein CASSPSTVRGGARDTQYF.

The chain links TRBV14 to TRBJ2-7, with D uncertain. Germline V CDR1 and CDR2: SGHDN, FVKESK. V gave up 2 bases and J gave up 0 bases, with 11 bases separating them. This CDR3 comprises 15 residues. The CDR3 reads CASSQLVGRSYEQYF. The CDR3 DNA is TGTGCCAGCAGCCAACTCGTCGGGCGCTCCTACGAGCAGTACTTC.

J is TRBJ1-1 and V is TRBV18; tentatively, D is TRBD1 (6 bases). V lost 4 bases to trimming and J lost 1 base, with 13 bases between them. The CDR3 is 15 residues long. Germline loops: CDR1 KGHSH, CDR2 LQKENI. In DNA, the CDR3 is TGTGCCAGCTCACTCGGGGACATCGAGAACACTGAAGCTTTCTTT. This translates into CASSLGDIENTEAFF. Complete variable domain (other parts from reference TRBV18 and TRBJ1-1): NAGVMQNPRHLVRRRGQEARLRCSPMKGHSHVYWYRQLPEEGLKFMVYLQKENIIDESGMPKERFSAEFPKEGPSILRIQQVVRGDSAAYFCASSLGDIENTEAFFGQGTRLTVV.

This rearrangement joins TRBV18 to TRBJ1-5; possibly TRBD1 for D (5 bases). With 6 bases removed from V and 0 bases from J, the gap between germline ends came to 6 bases. The CDR3 contains 13 residues. Germline-derived CDR1 and CDR2 are KGHSH and LQKENI. The CDR3 spells CASSDSSNQPQHF. DNA of the CDR3: TGTGCCAGCTCCGACAGTAGCAATCAGCCCCAGCATTTT. The full variable domain, its missing parts supplied by reference TRBV18 and TRBJ1-5, is NAGVMQNPRHLVRRRGQEARLRCSPMKGHSHVYWYRQLPEEGLKFMVYLQKENIIDESGMPKERFSAEFPKEGPSILRIQQVVRGDSAAYFCASSDSSNQPQHFGDGTRLSIL.

The chain combines TRBV5-1 with TRBJ2-7; the D gene is possibly TRBD2 (6 bases). This CDR3 is 12 amino acids long. Trimming stripped 2 bases from V and 6 bases from J, with 9 bases between. Germline V lookup: CDR1 SGHRS, CDR2 YFSETQ. CDR3 sequence (DNA): TGCGCCAGCAGCTTCGGAGGGCCCGAGCAGTACTTC. Translation gives CASSFGGPEQYF.

This sequence joins TRBV19 and TRBJ1-6, with a tentative D call TRBD1 (6 bases). The V gene lost 8 bases and the J gene lost 10 bases, with 12 bases spanning the gap. This CDR3 is built from 12 residues. Germline assignment: CDR1 LNHDA and CDR2 SQIVND (reference sequence). The CDR3 bases are TGTGCCAGTCGGGGGGCTAAGTCACCCCTCCACTTT. Encoded protein: CASRGAKSPLHF. The whole variable domain, remainder taken from reference TRBV19 and TRBJ1-6, is DGGITQSPKYLFRKEGQNVTLSCEQNLNHDAMYWYRQDPGQGLRLIYYSQIVNDFQKGDIAEGYSVSREKKESFPLTVTSAQKNPTAFYLCASRGAKSPLHFGNGTRLTVT.